One and the same sample provided the 26 T cell receptor beta chains below, sequenced in a study of CD8 T cells in Susac syndrome. The RNA, 0.5 to 1 ug, was put through reverse transcription using random hexamers. TCRdb processed the immunoSEQ multiplex PCR reads anew with MiXCR; each CDR3 protein has one entry. This sample yields approximately 120,000 distinct CDR3 sequences, of which 93% are seen a single time; approximately 0.31% belongs to the top ten. The sample comprised CD8+ T cells from PBMCs. These receptors came from a human donor with multiple sclerosis.

This sequence joins TRBV14 and TRBJ2-7; no clear D. The CDR3 totals 12 residues. Per germline, CDR1 SGHDN and CDR2 FVKESK. Trimming left V 5 bases short and J 7 bases short, with 12 bases between. The CDR3: CASSTRTGEQYV. In nucleotides, the CDR3 is TGTGCCAGCAGCACAAGAACTGGTGAGCAGTACGTC.

The J gene is TRBJ2-1, the V gene TRBV27; a possible D gene is TRBD2 (5 bases). The CDR3 is 12 residues long. Germline values: CDR1 MNHEY, CDR2 SMNVEV (reference sequence). Trimming shortened V by 7 bases and J by 9 bases, and 13 bases separated the two germline ends. As DNA, the CDR3 is TGTGCCAGCAACTACCCTAGCCGTGAGCAGTTCTTC. Protein: CASNYPSREQFF.

The rearrangement links TRBV7-9 to TRBJ1-3; 7 nucleotides align to TRBD1. CDR1 and CDR2 from the germline V gene are SEHNR and FQNEAQ (reference sequence). This CDR3 comprises 16 residues. J gave up 5 bases and V 6 bases, and 13 bases lay outside the gene matches. The CDR3, as DNA: TGTGCCAGCAGGGCCCAAGGAGACAGGGCACGAAACACCATATATTTT. This sequence encodes CASRAQGDRARNTIYF.

V is TRBV14 and J is TRBJ2-1; D tentatively fits TRBD1 or TRBD2 (7 bases each). Germline V lookup: CDR1 SGHDN, CDR2 FVKESK. The germline V and J ends were trimmed by 0 bases and 4 bases, with 16 bases remaining between them. This CDR3 has 17 amino acids. The CDR3 DNA is TGTGCCAGCAGCCAAGATGGGAGGGGGCTAAGATACAATGAGCAGTTCTTC. Encoded protein: CASSQDGRGLRYNEQFF. Full variable domain (remainder filled in from reference TRBV14 and TRBJ2-1): EAGVTQFPSHSVIEKGQTVTLRCDPISGHDNLYWYRRVMGKEIKFLLHFVKESKQDESGMPNNRFLAERTGGTYSTLKVQPAELEDSGVYFCASSQDGRGLRYNEQFFGPGTRLTVL.

The J gene is TRBJ1-5, the V gene TRBV28; possible D gene TRBD1, 5 bases. The CDR3 has 15 residues. The germline V gene encodes CDR1 MDHEN and CDR2 SYDVKM. Trimming pared 0 bases from V and 5 bases from J, leaving 11 bases between. CDR3 sequence: CASSLWGLGHQPQHF. DNA for the CDR3: TGTGCCAGCAGTTTATGGGGGCTAGGACATCAGCCCCAGCATTTT.

The gene calls are TRBV27 and TRBJ1-5; D unclear. CDR3 size: 15 residues. Germline loops: CDR1 MNHEY, CDR2 SMNVEV (reference sequence). Trimming took 6 bases from V and 1 from J, leaving 13 bases between them. CDR3 coding DNA: TGTGCCAGCAGCCCGAGGGTGGGGAGCAATCAGCCCCAGCATTTT. It codes for CASSPRVGSNQPQHF.

This chain joins TRBV3-1 and TRBJ1-5, with a weak D call TRBD1 (5 bases). The CDR3 loop spans 17 amino acids. V was shortened by 4 bases and J by 4 bases, with 20 bases between the two germline ends. Germline V gene lookup returns CDR1 LGHDT and CDR2 YNNKEL (reference sequence). The CDR3 is CASSPRDWGPPNQPQHF. Written as DNA, the CDR3 is TGTGCCAGCAGCCCCCGGGATTGGGGACCCCCTAATCAGCCCCAGCATTTT.

The chain joins TRBV20-1 to TRBJ2-7, with D possibly called TRBD1 or TRBD2 (5 bases each). Per the germline V gene, CDR1 is DFQATT and CDR2 is SNEGSKA (reference sequence). The CDR3 runs 15 residues. Trimming stripped 4 bases from V and 2 bases from J, with 18 bases between. CDR3 in amino acids: CSANSGTSGTYEQYF. CDR3 coding DNA: TGCAGTGCTAATTCCGGGACCTCGGGGACCTACGAGCAGTACTTC.

The chain uses TRBV6-4 and TRBJ1-5; 10 bases map to TRBD1. V dropped 6 bases and J dropped 4; count of bases not matched to a gene: 6. The germline V gene encodes CDR1 MRHNA and CDR2 SNTAGT. This CDR3 is 15 amino acids long. CDR3 protein: CASSEGDRGNQPQHF. CDR3 DNA sequence: TGTGCCAGCAGCGAAGGGGACAGGGGAAATCAGCCCCAGCATTTT.

The rearrangement joins TRBV5-1 to TRBJ2-5; 9 bases are shared with TRBD1. CDR1 is SGHRS and CDR2 is YFSETQ in the germline V gene. The CDR3 is made up of 16 amino acids. J gave up 5 bases and V 6 bases, and 14 bases lay outside the gene matches. Here the CDR3 reads CASMLRDRETPETQYF. CDR3 in DNA: TGCGCCAGCATGCTACGGGACAGGGAGACTCCGGAGACCCAGTACTTC.

The V gene is TRBV20-1, the J gene TRBJ1-5; D is unresolved. The germline CDR1 and CDR2 sequences are DFQATT and SNEGSKA (reference sequence). Trimming took off 5 bases at V and 0 bases at J, with 11 bases between the two ends. The CDR3 covers 14 residues. CDR3 region: CSAAPRDSNQPQHF. The DNA of the CDR3 is TGCAGTGCTGCTCCCCGAGATAGCAATCAGCCCCAGCATTTT.

The gene calls are TRBV15 and TRBJ1-2; no clear D gene. Trimming cost V 0 bases and J 2 bases, with 10 bases left between them. The CDR3 is 15 amino acids. The germline gives CDR1 LNHNV, CDR2 YYDKDF (reference sequence). DNA for the CDR3: TGTGCCACCAGCAGAGATGGAAGCGTCAACTATGGCTACACCTTC. Translation: CATSRDGSVNYGYTF.

V usage is TRBV7-9 and J usage is TRBJ2-7; maybe TRBD1 (5 bases). The V and J ends lost 0 bases and 1 base respectively, with 7 bases between them. The CDR3 contains 14 residues. Germline CDR1 is SEHNR and CDR2 is FQNEAQ (reference sequence). CDR3 sequence (DNA): TGTGCCAGCAGCTTAGCAACAGGATCCTACGAGCAGTACGTC. This encodes CASSLATGSYEQYV.

The genes are TRBV12-5 and TRBJ1-1, with no clear D. CDR1 is LGHNT, CDR2 FRNRAP, per germline. V lost 3 bases and J lost 10, with 15 bases in between. The CDR3 is 13 residues long. As DNA, the CDR3 is TGTGCTAGTGGTTTAAGTCAGGACCGGCCAGCTTTCTTT. Translated, it gives CASGLSQDRPAFF.

The chain has TRBV24-1 and TRBJ1-1; the D is unclear. This CDR3 has 14 residues. Trimming removed 4 bases at V and 4 bases at J, with 12 bases between. CDR1 and CDR2 from the germline V gene are KGHDR and SFDVKD. CDR3 region: CATSETRRPTEAFF. CDR3 in DNA: TGTGCCACCAGTGAAACCAGGCGTCCCACTGAAGCTTTCTTT.

The chain carries TRBV4-1 and TRBJ2-1, with a tentative D call TRBD1 (6 bases). The germline CDR1 and CDR2 sequences are MGHRA and YSYEKL. The V end was cut by 3 bases, the J end by 10 bases, with 10 bases between. The CDR3 loop spans 12 amino acids. In nucleotides, the CDR3 is TGCGCCAGCAGCCATACAGGGAGCGAGCAGTTCTTC. This translates into CASSHTGSEQFF.

Only a few counts were recorded for this clonotype. The rearrangement uses TRBV13 and TRBJ1-1; D ambiguous. The germline V gene has CDR1 PRHDT and CDR2 FYEKMQ (reference sequence). V lost 2 bases and J 4 bases, leaving 5 bases between the germline ends. The CDR3 contains 12 residues. CDR3 DNA: TGTGCCAGCAGCTTAAGTTCCACTGAAGCTTTCTTT. Encoded protein: CASSLSSTEAFF. Based on the CDR3 plus reference TRBV13 and TRBJ1-1, the full variable domain is AAGVIQSPRHLIKEKRETATLKCYPIPRHDTVYWYQQGPGQDPQFLISFYEKMQSDKGSIPDRFSAQQFSDYHSELNMSSLELGDSALYFCASSLSSTEAFFGQGTRLTVV.

CDR3 sequence (DNA): TGCAGCGTAAGACAGGGGGCCGATAACTATGGCTACACCTTC. Translated: CSVRQGADNYGYTF. The chain has TRBV29-1 and TRBJ1-2, with 10 bases lining up with TRBD1. From germline, CDR1 is SQVTM and CDR2 ANQGSEA. The CDR3 totals 14 residues. The V segment lost 6 bases and the J segment 1 base; nucleotides outside the gene matches: 5.

This chain links TRBV24-1 with TRBJ2-1; 7 nucleotides agree with TRBD1. The V gene's germline CDR1 is KGHDR and CDR2 SFDVKD. Germline trimming cut 4 bases from V and 5 bases from J; bases unmatched to any gene: 4. The CDR3 loop spans 14 amino acids. The CDR3 DNA follows: TGTGCCACCAGTGACGCCGGGACAGACAATGAGCAGTTCTTC. It codes for CATSDAGTDNEQFF.

This sequence joins TRBV7-8 and TRBJ2-1; D remains ambiguous. V lost 2 bases, J lost 5 bases, and 7 bases lay in between. This CDR3 comprises 13 residues. CDR1 is SGHVS and CDR2 is FQNEAQ in the germline V gene. Here the CDR3 DNA reads TGTGCCAGCAGCTTAAGCAGGAACAATGAGCAGTTCTTC. Its protein product is CASSLSRNNEQFF.

The chain links TRBV5-1 to TRBJ2-5, with 7 bases fitting TRBD2. The J call may not be correct, given that the DNA end is closer to TRBJ2-1. The CDR3 sequence is 12 residues long. CDR1 and CDR2 (germline): SGHRS, YFSETQ. The DNA for the CDR3 is TGCGCCAGCAGCTTAACGGGGGGAATCCAGTTCTTC. Residues: CASSLTGGIQFF.

This clonotype was seen just once. The chain recombines TRBV5-6 with TRBJ2-1; D gene uncertain. Trimming removed 2 bases at V and 9 bases at J, with 9 bases between. This CDR3 is 12 amino acids long. Germline assignment: CDR1 SGHDT and CDR2 YYEEEE. The CDR3 nucleotides are TGTGCCAGCAGCTTCCCCTTTGGTGAGCAGTTCTTC. Amino acids: CASSFPFGEQFF. The full variable domain, rest sourced from reference TRBV5-6 and TRBJ2-1, is DAGVTQSPTHLIKTRGQQVTLRCSPKSGHDTVSWYQQALGQGPQFIFQYYEEEERQRGNFPDRFSGHQFPNYSSELNVNALLLGDSALYLCASSFPFGEQFFGPGTRLTVL.

The rearrangement links TRBV5-1 to TRBJ2-1, with D unclear. Deletions cut 2 bases from V and 10 bases from J, with 7 bases between. Germline V gives CDR1 SGHRS, CDR2 YFSETQ. The CDR3 is 11 residues long. The DNA of the CDR3 is TGCGCCAGCAGCTTTATGGGGGAGCAGTTCTTC. It is translated as CASSFMGEQFF.

J is TRBJ2-1 and V is TRBV12-3 or TRBV12-4; 7 nucleotides agree with TRBD2. The CDR3 has 16 amino acids. V was clipped by 1 base and J by 1 base; unmatched bases: 4. CDR3 loop: CASSLDRGLSYNEQFF. The CDR3 nucleotides are TGTGCCAGCAGTTTAGACCGGGGACTATCCTACAATGAGCAGTTCTTC.

The chain recombines TRBV20-1 with TRBJ2-7; possible D gene TRBD2, 7 bases. V dropped 3 bases and J dropped 2 bases, with 11 bases sitting between them. Germline values: CDR1 DFQATT, CDR2 SNEGSKA (reference sequence). This CDR3 has 13 residues. Here the CDR3 reads CSARGGGTYEQYF. CDR3 sequence (DNA): TGCAGTGCTAGGGGAGGGGGGACCTACGAGCAGTACTTC.

The J gene is TRBJ2-7, the V gene TRBV7-9; D is possibly TRBD1 (6 bases). V dropped 5 bases and J dropped 3 bases, with 11 bases sitting between them. This CDR3 has 13 amino acids. Per the germline V gene, CDR1 is SEHNR and CDR2 is FQNEAQ (reference sequence). The CDR3 DNA follows: TGTGCCAGCAGCGTCGACAGGTACTACGAGCAGTACTTC. This sequence encodes CASSVDRYYEQYF. Full variable domain (remainder filled in from reference TRBV7-9 and TRBJ2-7): DTGVSQNPRHKITKRGQNVTFRCDPISEHNRLYWYRQTLGQGPEFLTYFQNEAQLEKSRLLSDRFSAERPKGSFSTLEIQRTEQGDSAMYLCASSVDRYYEQYFGPGTRLTVT.